The T cell receptor beta chain described here comes from a study of T cell changes during pregnancy in multiple sclerosis. Germline CDR1 and CDR2: MNHEY and SVGAGI. There are 15 residues in the CDR3. V shed 5 bases and J 1 base; nucleotides not matched to a gene: 6. TCRdb keeps only in-frame clones here, not all; method: immunoSEQ multiplex PCR. Found here are over 30,000 clones, 90% to 95% of them singletons; the top ten hold over 0.65%. The rearrangement uses TRBV6-5 and TRBJ2-7; 9 bases fit TRBD1. The sample consisted of CD4+ T cells from peripheral blood mononuclear cells, taken in the second trimester of pregnancy. This receptor was obtained from a female donor in good health, enrolled as a control in a pregnancy study. Here the CDR3 reads CASSPGGTGSYEQYF. DNA for the CDR3: TGTGCCAGCAGTCCAGGCGGGACAGGGTCCTACGAGCAGTACTTC.